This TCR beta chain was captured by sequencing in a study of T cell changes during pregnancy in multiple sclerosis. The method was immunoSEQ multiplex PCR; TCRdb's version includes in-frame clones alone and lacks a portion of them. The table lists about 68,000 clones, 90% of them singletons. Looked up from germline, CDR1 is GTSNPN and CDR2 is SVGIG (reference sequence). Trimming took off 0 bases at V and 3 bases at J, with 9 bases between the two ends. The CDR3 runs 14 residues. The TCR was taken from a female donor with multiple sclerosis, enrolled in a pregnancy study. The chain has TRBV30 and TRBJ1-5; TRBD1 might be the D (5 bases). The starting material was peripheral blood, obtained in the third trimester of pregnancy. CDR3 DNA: TGTGCCTGGAGTGTAACAGGTTTCAATCAGCCCCAGCATTTT. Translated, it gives CAWSVTGFNQPQHF.